The clone carrying this TCR beta chain was detected many times. Its antigen is not identified. This specimen comes from a study of type 1 regulatory T cells. Study details: This in vitro CD4 product, T-allo10, is enriched for Tr1 cells and alloantigen-specific. General observations from the study: Compared with non-Tr1 cells, Tr1 cells showed a narrower TCR repertoire.

The V and J ends lost 2 bases and 2 bases respectively, with 9 bases between them. Germline V gene sequence: CDR1 SQVTM, CDR2 ANQGSEA. There are 13 residues in the CDR3. TCRdb passed the reads through MiXCR, listing each CDR3 protein once. This sample yields approximately 42,000 distinct CDR3 sequences, of which 9% to 15% are seen a single time; 6.5% to 9% belongs to the top ten. This receptor was obtained from a human donor in good health. The V call is TRBV29-1, the J call TRBJ1-1, with D hard to call. Input material: cultured non-Tr1 T cells, either the whole culture or a sorted T cell fraction (not recorded which). CDR3 DNA: TGCAGCGTTGAACCACAGCTCAACACTGAAGCTTTCTTT. It is translated as CSVEPQLNTEAFF.